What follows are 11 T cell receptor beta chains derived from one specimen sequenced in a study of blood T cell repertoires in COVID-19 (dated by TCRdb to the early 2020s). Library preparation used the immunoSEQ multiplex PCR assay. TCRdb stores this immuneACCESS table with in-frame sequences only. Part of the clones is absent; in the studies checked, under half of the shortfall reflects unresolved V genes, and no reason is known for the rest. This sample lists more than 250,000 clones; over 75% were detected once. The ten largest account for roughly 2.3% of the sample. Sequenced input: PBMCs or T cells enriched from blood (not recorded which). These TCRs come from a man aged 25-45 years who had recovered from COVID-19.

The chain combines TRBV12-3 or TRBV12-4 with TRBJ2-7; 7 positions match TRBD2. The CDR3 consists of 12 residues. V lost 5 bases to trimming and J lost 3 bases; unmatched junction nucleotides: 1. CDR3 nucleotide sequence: TGTGCCAGCAGTGGGGGGGGCTACGAGCAGTACTTC. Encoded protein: CASSGGGYEQYF.

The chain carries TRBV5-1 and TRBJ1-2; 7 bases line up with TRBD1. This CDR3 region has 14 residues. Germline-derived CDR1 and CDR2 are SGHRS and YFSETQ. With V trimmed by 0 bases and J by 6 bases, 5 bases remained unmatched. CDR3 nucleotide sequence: TGCGCCAGCAGCTTGGCCGAGACAGGGCATGGCTACACCTTC. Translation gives CASSLAETGHGYTF.

CDR3 sequence reads: CAISGGQGANTEAFF. As DNA, the CDR3 is TGTGCCATCAGTGGGGGACAGGGGGCCAACACTGAAGCTTTCTTT. This chain joins TRBV10-3 and TRBJ1-1, with TRBD1 identical over 12 bases. Trimming cost V 4 bases and J 2 bases; bases outside gene matches: 2. CDR3 size: 15 residues. Looked up from germline, CDR1 is ENHRY and CDR2 is SYGVKD.

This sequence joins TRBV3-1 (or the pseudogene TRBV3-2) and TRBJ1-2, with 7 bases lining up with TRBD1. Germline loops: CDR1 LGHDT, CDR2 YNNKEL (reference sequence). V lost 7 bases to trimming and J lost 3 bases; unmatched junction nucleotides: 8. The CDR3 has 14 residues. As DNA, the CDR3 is TGTGCCAGCAAGCAAGGGGGCAGGGACTATGGCTACACCTTC. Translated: CASKQGGRDYGYTF.

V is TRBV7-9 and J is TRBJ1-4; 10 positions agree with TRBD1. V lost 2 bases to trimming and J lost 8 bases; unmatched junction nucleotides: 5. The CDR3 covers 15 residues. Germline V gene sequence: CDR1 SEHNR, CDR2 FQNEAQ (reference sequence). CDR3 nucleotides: TGTGCCAGCAGCTTACCCGGGACAGGGGACGAAAAACTGTTTTTT. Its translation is CASSLPGTGDEKLFF.

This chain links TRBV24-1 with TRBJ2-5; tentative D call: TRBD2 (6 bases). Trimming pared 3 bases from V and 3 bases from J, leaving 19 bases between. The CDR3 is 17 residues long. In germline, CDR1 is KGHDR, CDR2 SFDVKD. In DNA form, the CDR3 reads TGTGCCACCAGTGATACCCTGGGAGGCGGGACGAAAGAGACCCAGTACTTC. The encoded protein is CATSDTLGGGTKETQYF.

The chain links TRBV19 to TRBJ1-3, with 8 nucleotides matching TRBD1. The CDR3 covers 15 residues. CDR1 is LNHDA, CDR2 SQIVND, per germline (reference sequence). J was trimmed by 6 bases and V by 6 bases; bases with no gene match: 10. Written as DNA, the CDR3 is TGTGCCAGTAGGATCAACAGGGGGTCGGAAAACACCATATATTTT. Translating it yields CASRINRGSENTIYF.

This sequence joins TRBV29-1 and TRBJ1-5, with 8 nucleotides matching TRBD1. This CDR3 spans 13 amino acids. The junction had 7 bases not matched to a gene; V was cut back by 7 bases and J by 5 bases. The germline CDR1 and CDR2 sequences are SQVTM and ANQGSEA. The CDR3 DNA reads TGCAGCGGAGGACAGGGAGGTGATCAGCCCCAGCATTTT. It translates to CSGGQGGDQPQHF.

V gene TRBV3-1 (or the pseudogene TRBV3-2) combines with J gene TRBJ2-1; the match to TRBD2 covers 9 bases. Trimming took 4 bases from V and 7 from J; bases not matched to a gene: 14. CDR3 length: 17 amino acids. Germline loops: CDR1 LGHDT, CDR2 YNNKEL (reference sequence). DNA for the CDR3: TGTGCCAGCAGCCCCCGGATGGGGCGGGGGGGCCAGAATGAGCAGTTCTTC. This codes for CASSPRMGRGGQNEQFF.

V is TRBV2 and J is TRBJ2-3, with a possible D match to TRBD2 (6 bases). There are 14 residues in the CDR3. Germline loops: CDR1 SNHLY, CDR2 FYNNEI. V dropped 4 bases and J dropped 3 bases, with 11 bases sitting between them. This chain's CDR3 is CASSGGDRTDTQYF. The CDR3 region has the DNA TGTGCCAGCAGTGGGGGGGATAGGACAGATACGCAGTATTTT.

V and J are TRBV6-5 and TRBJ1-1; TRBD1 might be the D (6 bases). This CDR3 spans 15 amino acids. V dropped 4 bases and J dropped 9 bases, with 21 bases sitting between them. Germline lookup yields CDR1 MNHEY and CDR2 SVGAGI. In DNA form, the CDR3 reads TGTGCCAGCAGTTCTACCAGGGGATTCTTTATTAAAGCTTTCTTT. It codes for CASSSTRGFFIKAFF.